This record concerns one TCR beta chain sequence. Sequenced by immunoSEQ multiplex PCR; TCRdb stores in-frame clones only, minus some. The table has 330,000 or so clones, roughly 90% seen once. The sample is drawn from a study of Ad26.COV2.S vaccination and SARS-CoV-2 variants. J was trimmed by 7 bases and V by 1 base; bases with no gene match: 6. CDR1 is KGHSH, CDR2 LQKENI, per germline. The CDR3 has 16 residues. The sample's treatment: 15 to 20 received Ad26.COV2.S at low or high dose, single or two shots; 5 received placebo; per-sample allocation not given. On day 63 after the first injection, vaccine and placebo recipients gave samples. Within Boston, the person who donated was an adult of 18-55 years.

V usage is TRBV18 and J usage is TRBJ1-4, with 10 bases lining up with TRBD1. Sequenced here: peripheral blood, sampled in a trial of Ad26.COV2.S vaccine versus placebo. The sequence derives from a person aged 18 to 65 who received the Ad26.COV2.S COVID-19 vaccine or a placebo. This CDR3 reads CASSPRVGDRGEKLFF. CDR3 DNA sequence: TGTGCCAGCTCACCACGGGTAGGGGACAGGGGTGAAAAACTGTTTTTT.